This TCR beta chain emerged from a study of blood T cell repertoires in COVID-19. Overall study context: T cells, B-cell-depleted T cells, or PBMCs supplied cDNA or gDNA.

Per the study methods: For nucleated cells, counts were estimated from reference gene primer amplification. Generated by immunoSEQ multiplex PCR, the TCRdb table keeps only in-frame clones and is missing some. V and J calls and clone size are given by that table; D and trimming were obtained from the DNA. The sample has a few hundred thousand clones, approximately 91% seen once. Trimming at V came to 11 bases and at J to 0 bases, leaving 12 bases not matched to a gene. Per the germline V gene, CDR1 is MNHEY and CDR2 is SVGAGI. The length of the CDR3 is 15 residues. The sample consisted of peripheral blood. The chain recombines TRBV6-5 with TRBJ2-5; 7 bases agree with TRBD2. This TCR derives from a woman aged 60-70 years with acute or convalescent COVID-19. CDR3 sequence reads: CAHGGRASYQETQYF. In DNA, the CDR3 is TGTGCCCACGGGGGGAGGGCCTCCTACCAAGAGACCCAGTACTTC.